This entry lists 16 T cell receptor beta chains sequenced from one sample in a study of T cells in Graves' hyperthyroidism and ophthalmopathy. It was RNA transcripts that yielded the amplified TCR beta CDR3 regions. The HTBI primer set served for first-round RT-PCR of the TCR CDR3. One entry per CDR3 protein results from TCRdb running MiXCR on the multiplex PCR reads. The sample lists some 350,000 distinct CDR3 sequences, 12% to 15% occurring once. Sequenced sample: blood. The source is a woman aged 35 to 49 with Graves' ophthalmopathy.

Only a few counts were recorded for this clonotype. The final CDR3 position lacks the conserved phenylalanine or tryptophan, pointing to a likely read error. V is TRBV12-5 and J is TRBJ1-5; 7 bases are a match to TRBD1. The germline gives CDR1 LGHNT, CDR2 FRNRAP. The CDR3 runs 12 residues. V lost 8 bases, J lost 7 bases, and 5 bases stayed unmatched. Here the CDR3 reads CASRGLSQPQHL. For the CDR3, the DNA is TGTGCTAGTAGGGGGCTCAGCCAGCCCCAGCATCTT.

This clonotype was seen repeatedly, ten times or more. This chain uses TRBV19 with TRBJ2-7; D might be TRBD2 (5 bases). V shed 6 bases and J shed 4 bases, with 13 bases lying between them. The CDR3 totals 13 residues. Per the germline V gene, CDR1 is LNHDA and CDR2 is SQIVND (reference sequence). CDR3 nucleotide sequence: TGTGCCAGTAGCGGAGGAATGAGGTACGAGCAGTACTTC. The encoded protein is CASSGGMRYEQYF.

The chain has TRBV27 and TRBJ2-3; 7 bases are shared with TRBD2. J gave up 11 bases and V 6 bases, and 17 bases lay outside the gene matches. CDR3 length: 15 amino acids. Germline V gives CDR1 MNHEY, CDR2 SMNVEV (reference sequence). CDR3 bases: TGTGCCAGCAGCCCCTCGGGCACTAGCGCGTCTAAGCAGTATTTT. Its protein is CASSPSGTSASKQYF.

This clonotype has at least ten counts. The J gene is TRBJ2-5, the V gene TRBV20-1, with 9 bases that match TRBD1. V was pared by 3 bases and J by 6 bases, with 14 bases of the junction left unmatched. The CDR3 covers 16 residues. Looked up from germline, CDR1 is DFQATT and CDR2 is SNEGSKA (reference sequence). Written as DNA, the CDR3 is TGCAGTGCTAGTTACAAAAAAGGACAGGGGCGGCAGACCCAGTACTTC. Its translation: CSASYKKGQGRQTQYF.

The table lists this clonotype with many counts. The V call is TRBV20-1, the J call TRBJ2-1; D is possibly TRBD1 (6 bases). V dropped 0 bases and J dropped 9 bases, with 18 bases sitting between them. The germline V gene has CDR1 DFQATT and CDR2 SNEGSKA (reference sequence). CDR3 length equals 15 residues. CDR3 nucleotide sequence: TGCAGTGCTAGAGAGTGGGGGCCGGTCGGCGTTGAGCAGTTCTTC. This encodes CSAREWGPVGVEQFF.

This clonotype was observed a handful of times. This sequence joins TRBV25-1 and TRBJ2-7, with a weak D call TRBD2 (6 bases). The CDR3 extends over 15 amino acids. Germline CDR1 is MGHDK and CDR2 is SYGVNS. With 6 bases removed from V and 3 bases from J, the gap between germline ends came to 18 bases. The DNA of the CDR3 is TGTGCCAGCAGCCGAGGCGGGACTCGCTTCTACGAGCAGTACTTC. This encodes CASSRGGTRFYEQYF.

There are a few counts of this clonotype. The chain combines TRBV5-1 with TRBJ2-1, with TRBD2 matching over 8 bases. This CDR3 comprises 15 residues. The J segment lost 3 bases and the V segment lost 2 bases, leaving 4 bases of the junction unmatched. The V gene's germline CDR1 is SGHRS and CDR2 YFSETQ. This chain's CDR3 is CASSFTLADYNEQFF. CDR3 sequence (DNA): TGCGCCAGCAGCTTCACACTAGCGGACTACAATGAGCAGTTCTTC.

This clonotype was counted only a few times. The genes are TRBV3-1 and TRBJ2-2, with 7 bases fitting TRBD1. With V trimmed by 1 base and J by 5 bases, 4 bases remained unmatched. CDR1 LGHDT and CDR2 YNNKEL come from the germline V gene (reference sequence). The CDR3 loop spans 15 amino acids. This chain's CDR3 is CASSQGTGETGELFF. The DNA for the CDR3 is TGTGCCAGCAGCCAAGGAACAGGGGAAACCGGGGAGCTGTTTTTT.

This clonotype was detected only a few times. The chain carries TRBV18 and TRBJ1-5; no clear D gene. The CDR3 sequence is 13 residues long. Deletions cut 6 bases from V and 5 bases from J, with 11 bases between. From germline, CDR1 is KGHSH and CDR2 LQKENI. The CDR3 loop is CASSYQVDQPQHF. CDR3 coding DNA: TGTGCCAGCTCCTATCAGGTAGATCAGCCCCAGCATTTT.

The V gene is TRBV30, the J gene TRBJ2-2; no definite D call. Germline V gene lookup returns CDR1 GTSNPN and CDR2 SVGIG (reference sequence). The length of the CDR3 is 11 residues. Trimming stripped 5 bases from V and 7 bases from J, with 8 bases between. CDR3 sequence (DNA): TGTGCCTGGGTTCTCCTCGGGGAGCTGTTTTTT. Protein: CAWVLLGELFF.

This clonotype has just a few counts. The V gene is TRBV3-1, the J gene TRBJ1-5, with a tentative D call TRBD1 (5 bases). Germline loops: CDR1 LGHDT, CDR2 YNNKEL (reference sequence). The CDR3 spans 14 residues. Trimming stripped 4 bases from V and 6 bases from J, with 13 bases between. Here the CDR3 DNA reads TGTGCCAGCAGCCCCAGGGACGGGGCTCAGCCCCAGCATTTT. Its translation: CASSPRDGAQPQHF.

This chain uses TRBV30 with TRBJ1-2, with 7 bases fitting TRBD1. The junction had 8 bases not matched to a gene; V was cut back by 3 bases and J by 7 bases. The CDR3 extends over 13 amino acids. CDR1 is GTSNPN and CDR2 is SVGIG in the germline V gene (reference sequence). The CDR3 sequence is CAWSLDRVAGYTF. CDR3 nucleotides: TGTGCCTGGAGCCTCGACAGGGTGGCTGGCTACACCTTC.

The chain carries TRBV20-1 and TRBJ2-3; D gene ambiguous. With 1 base removed from V and 5 bases from J, the gap between germline ends came to 16 bases. The CDR3 is made up of 15 amino acids. CDR1 DFQATT and CDR2 SNEGSKA come from the germline V gene (reference sequence). CDR3 sequence reads: CSARVVYPVGDTQYF. The CDR3 coding sequence is TGCAGTGCTAGAGTCGTCTACCCGGTCGGAGATACGCAGTATTTT.

A note on this clonotype: Just one base apart from a much larger clone, this may be a read error. This chain connects TRBV2 to TRBJ1-6; D is unclear. The CDR3 loop spans 14 amino acids. Germline V gene lookup returns CDR1 SNHLY and CDR2 FYNNEI. CDR3 in amino acids: CVSKDVPYNSPLHF. CDR3 in DNA: TGTGTCAGCAAGGACGTACCCTATAATTCACCCCTCCACTTT.

This clonotype was seen at least ten times. The chain employs TRBV12-3 or TRBV12-4 and TRBJ1-5; D not certain. The CDR3 sequence is 14 residues long. V was pared by 2 bases and J by 6 bases, with 11 bases between. The CDR3 bases are TGTGCCAGCAGTTTACGTGGGTTGGCTCAGCCCCAGCATTTT. Translating gives CASSLRGLAQPQHF.

The sample holds many counts of this clonotype. One end of the junction varies from germline; a read error may be responsible. This rearrangement joins TRBV7-6 to TRBJ2-1, with 9 bases aligning to TRBD2. Germline V lookup: CDR1 SGHVS, CDR2 FNYEAQ. The CDR3 sequence is 15 residues long. CDR3 region: CASSLAGTSYNEQFF. Written as DNA, the CDR3 is TGTGCCAGCAGCCTAGCGGGAACATCCTACAATGAGCAGTTCTTC.